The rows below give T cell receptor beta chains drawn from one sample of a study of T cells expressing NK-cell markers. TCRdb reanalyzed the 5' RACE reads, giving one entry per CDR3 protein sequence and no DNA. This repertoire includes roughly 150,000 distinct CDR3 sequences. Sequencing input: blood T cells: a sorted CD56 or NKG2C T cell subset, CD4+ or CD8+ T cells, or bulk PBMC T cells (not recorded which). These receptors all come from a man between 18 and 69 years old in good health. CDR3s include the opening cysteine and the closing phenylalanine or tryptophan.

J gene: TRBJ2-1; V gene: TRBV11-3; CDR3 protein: CASSLSPTGGYNEQFF
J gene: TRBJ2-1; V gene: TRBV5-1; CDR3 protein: CASSLDSGGYYNEQFF
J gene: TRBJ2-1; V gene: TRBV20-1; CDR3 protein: CSASPPNWGKNEQFF
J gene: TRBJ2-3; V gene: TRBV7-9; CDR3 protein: CASSLLAGLTDTQYF
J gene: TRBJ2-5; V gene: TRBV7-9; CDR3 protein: CASSLNLGEFETQYF
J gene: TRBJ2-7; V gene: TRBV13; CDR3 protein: CASSLGSASYEQYF
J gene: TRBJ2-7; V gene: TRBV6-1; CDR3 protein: CASRPDRSPSYEQYF
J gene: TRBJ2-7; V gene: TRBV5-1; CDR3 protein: CASSRTGTYEQYF
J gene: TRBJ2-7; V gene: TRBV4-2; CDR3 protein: CASSQEAGPGREQYF
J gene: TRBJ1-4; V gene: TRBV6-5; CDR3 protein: CASSWDPEGANEKLFF
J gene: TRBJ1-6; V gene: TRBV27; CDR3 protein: CASSPDPGSLSPLHF
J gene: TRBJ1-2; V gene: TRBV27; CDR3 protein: CATYAGGRYGYTF
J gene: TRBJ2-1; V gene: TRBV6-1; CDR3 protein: CASRDTSGGWYNEQFF
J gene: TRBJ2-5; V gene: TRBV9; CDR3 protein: CASSASGVDGTQYF
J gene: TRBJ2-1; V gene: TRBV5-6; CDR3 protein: CASSFWTSPNEQFF
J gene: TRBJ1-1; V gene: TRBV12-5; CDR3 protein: CASGLAGTGVTEAFF
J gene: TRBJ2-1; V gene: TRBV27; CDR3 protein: CASSLPPWTGRSSYNEQFF
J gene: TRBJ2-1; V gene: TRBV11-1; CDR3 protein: CASSAGAGGYNEQFF
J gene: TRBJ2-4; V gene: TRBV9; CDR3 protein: CASSVEAAQGIQYF
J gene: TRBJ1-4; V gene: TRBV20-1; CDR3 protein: CSARTGFSNYEKLFF
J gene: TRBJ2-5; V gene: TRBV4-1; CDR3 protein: CASSQENPMGTQYF